This TCR beta chain was sequenced in a study of patients and donors after allogeneic stem cell transplantation. This clonotype was seen only a few times. Using its own MiXCR run on the RT-PCR reads, TCRdb lists one record per CDR3 protein. Seen here are over 350,000 distinct CDR3 sequences, 16% observed once, and the top ten hold 7% to 7.5%. The CDR3 is made up of 15 amino acids. V shed 2 bases and J shed 8 bases, with 18 bases lying between them. The sequence came from a human donor who was either an allogeneic HSCT recipient or a stem cell or donor lymphocyte infusion donor (not recorded which). It is not recorded whose cells these are; they may come from a transplant donor. The material sequenced was blood, either unsorted or a sorted T cell fraction (not recorded which). The V call is TRBV12-3 or TRBV12-4, the J call TRBJ1-1; D not resolved. The CDR3 nucleotides are TGTGCCAGCAGTTTAAAAGTGATTGATCAGAAAGAAGCTTTCTTT. Translated: CASSLKVIDQKEAFF.